This T cell receptor beta chain comes out of a study of OX40 agonist ivuxolimab in advanced cancers. Study-level findings and limits: At 0.1 to 3.0 mg/kg and by week 6, clonal expansion occurred in CD4+ and CD8+ blood T cells. The expanded peripheral T cells' antigen specificity was not determined. The 0.1-3.0 mg/kg partial responders had among the lowest clonal expansion.

For this clone: Its antigen is undetermined.

Profiled with immunoSEQ multiplex PCR; TCRdb holds only in-frame clones, not every one. The repertoire holds 50,000 to 55,000 clones, around 87% seen once, with under 2% in the top ten. Germline assignment: CDR1 WNHNN and CDR2 SYGVQD (reference sequence). This CDR3 is 13 amino acids long. V was shortened by 3 bases and J by 4 bases, with 7 bases between the two germline ends. This sequence was found in an adult with an advanced solid tumor such as melanoma, head and neck, liver or kidney cancer. The rearrangement joins TRBV10-1 to TRBJ1-5, with D unresolved. Sequenced material: CD4+ or CD8+ T cells sorted from blood, taken in a trial of the OX40 agonist ivuxolimab. CDR3 bases: TGCGCCAGCAGTGAAAGGGTTAATCAGCCCCAGCATTTT. Its translation is CASSERVNQPQHF.